This T cell receptor beta chain was captured in a study of identifying expanded T cells in peripheral blood (dated by TCRdb to between 2019 and 2020). About the study as a whole: Technical replicates were generated by sequencing separate aliquots of the same genomic DNA pool, with four replicates compared pairwise.

No immune events, such as infections, were documented for the healthy donors during the collection period. Blood repertoires from healthy donors were used as a training cohort for calibrating time-dependent variance in a beta-binomial model of differential abundance of T-cell clones. There were around ten healthy donors in the training cohort, of whom 3 were female and 7 were male. The donors were between roughly 25 and 65 years old, with an average age of about 40 years. Whole blood, obtained from a commercial supplier, was collected from each healthy donor at three time points spaced approximately two weeks apart. For immunosequencing, genomic DNA was extracted from whole blood that had not been sorted. About this clone: Its antigen target is currently unknown. No base quality information exists; no much larger clone differs at one position.

TCRbeta CDR3 regions were profiled by bias-controlled multiplex PCR amplification of genomic DNA with the immunoSEQ Assay. In the original analysis: To quantify the absolute abundance of each unique TCRbeta CDR3 region, the sequences were collapsed and filtered. Differential abundance was assessed using a binomial (Fisher-equivalent) model and a beta-binomial model in which time-dependent variance fitted from healthy donors was added. Clones with fewer than 5 combined templates were excluded, and clones with Benjamini-Hochberg FDR below 0.01 were called differentially abundant. Beta-binomial variance was modeled as a function of total template count across the two samples using the form v = (b*log(k)+a)^2. The immuneACCESS repertoire file appears here via TCRdb, limited to in-frame rearrangements. These files lack a portion of the clones; in checked studies, under half of the deficit traces to unresolved V genes, and the cause of the others is not known. V and J calls and clone size follow that table, whereas D and trimming were derived from the DNA. The sample table lists some 100,000 clones, around 90% of them with a count of one. The biggest ten clones account for approximately 6% of the sample.

Taken from cysteine to phenylalanine, the CDR3 has 10 residues. The read is trimmed to its CDR3 DNA, 30 bases read in frame from base 1. Looking up the germline V gene (reference sequence) yields CDR1 SGHAT and CDR2 FQDESV. The junction shows trimming of 11 bases on V and 7 bases on J, plus 11 bases between the germline ends. Study-wide conclusions, independent of this receptor: Across all healthy donors, variance in clone template counts between roughly 2-week samples was found to increase significantly with total template count. Across all healthy-donor time intervals, the beta-binomial model significantly cut both the number of clones called differentially abundant and the false-positive rate. It was expected by the authors that biological variance in healthy repertoires might increase further over much longer intervals, such as months to years. The binomial model flagged 0.9 to 1.5 differentially abundant clones between technical replicates but around 16 over approximately 2 weeks and roughly 19 over around four weeks.

This TCR came from a person between 18 and 70 years old in good health. The sequencing sample was made of blood. The chain is encoded by TRBV11-1 joined to TRBJ1-1, and TRBD1 may be the D gene, going by 6 matching bases. In nucleotide form, the sequence is TGTGCCGCGGAAGGGGGTGAAGCTTTCTTT. Translated, this is CAAEGGEAFF.